The present T cell receptor beta chain was sequenced within a study of OX40 agonist ivuxolimab in advanced cancers. Concerning this clone: Its antigen remains unidentified.

Findings of the study overall: CD8+ T cells averaged more expanded clones than CD4+. Compared with others, partial responders at 0.1-3.0 mg/kg displayed clonal expansion among the lowest.

Assay: immunoSEQ multiplex PCR; the TCRdb copy retains only in-frame clones and omits some. The sample carries 20,000 to 25,000 clones, around 79% recorded once. V lost 6 bases to trimming and J lost 6 bases, with 12 bases between them. In germline, CDR1 is MNHNS, CDR2 SASEGT. CDR3 length: 12 residues. V gene TRBV6-1 combines with J gene TRBJ2-7; tentatively, D is TRBD1 (6 bases). The sample here was CD4+ or CD8+ T cells sorted from blood, taken in a trial of the OX40 agonist ivuxolimab. The TCR comes from an adult with an advanced solid tumor such as melanoma, head and neck, liver or kidney cancer. The CDR3 here is CASRQGRVEQYF. The CDR3 DNA reads as TGTGCCAGCAGACAGGGTAGAGTCGAGCAGTACTTC.